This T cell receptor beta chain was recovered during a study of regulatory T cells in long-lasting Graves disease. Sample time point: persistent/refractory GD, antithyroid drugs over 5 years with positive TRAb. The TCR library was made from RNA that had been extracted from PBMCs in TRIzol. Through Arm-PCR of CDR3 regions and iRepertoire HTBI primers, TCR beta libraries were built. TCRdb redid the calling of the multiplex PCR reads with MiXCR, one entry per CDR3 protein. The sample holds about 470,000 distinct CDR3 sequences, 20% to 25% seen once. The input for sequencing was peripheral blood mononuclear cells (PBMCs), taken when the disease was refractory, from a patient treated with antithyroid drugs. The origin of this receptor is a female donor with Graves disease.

The CDR3 sequence: CASSRQGDFYNSPLHF. CDR3 nucleotides: TGTGCCAGCAGCCGACAGGGAGACTTCTATAATTCACCCCTCCACTTT. This chain uses TRBV13 with TRBJ1-6; 7 bases are shared with TRBD1. The CDR3 runs to 16 residues. Looked up from germline, CDR1 is PRHDT and CDR2 is FYEKMQ (reference sequence). V shed 5 bases, J shed 3 bases, and the junction held 7 bases outside the gene matches.